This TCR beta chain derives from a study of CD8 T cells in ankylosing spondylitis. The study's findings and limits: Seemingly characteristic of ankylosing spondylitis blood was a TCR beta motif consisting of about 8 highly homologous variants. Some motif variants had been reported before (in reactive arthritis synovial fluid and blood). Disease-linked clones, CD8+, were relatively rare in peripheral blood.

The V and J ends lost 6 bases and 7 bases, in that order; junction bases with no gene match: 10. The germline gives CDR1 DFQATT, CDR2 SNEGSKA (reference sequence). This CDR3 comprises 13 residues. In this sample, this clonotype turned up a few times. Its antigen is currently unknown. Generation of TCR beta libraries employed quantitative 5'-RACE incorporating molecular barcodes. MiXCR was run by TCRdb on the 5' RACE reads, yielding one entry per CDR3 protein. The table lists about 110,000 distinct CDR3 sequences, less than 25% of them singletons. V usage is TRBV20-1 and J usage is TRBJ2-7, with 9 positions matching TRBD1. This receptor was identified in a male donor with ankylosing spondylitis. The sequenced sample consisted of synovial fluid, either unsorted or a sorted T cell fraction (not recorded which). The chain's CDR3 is CSAQGQGPLEQYF. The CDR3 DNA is TGCAGTGCGCAAGGACAGGGGCCCTTGGAGCAGTACTTC.